One sample yielded the 15 T cell receptor beta chains listed below, sequenced in a study of blood T cell repertoires in COVID-19. TCRdb's copy holds only in-frame clones and misses some; the assay was immunoSEQ multiplex PCR. The sample yields more than 85,000 clones, around nine tenths seen once. Sequenced input: peripheral blood. These receptors originate from a man aged 70-80 years with acute or convalescent COVID-19.

The rearrangement uses TRBV29-1 and TRBJ1-2; D gene uncertain. V was shortened by 4 bases and J by 8 bases, with 23 bases between the two germline ends. CDR1 and CDR2 (germline): SQVTM, ANQGSEA. This CDR3 has 15 amino acids. CDR3 protein: CSVVSGSLQRKGYTF. DNA for the CDR3: TGCAGCGTTGTGAGCGGGAGTCTCCAAAGAAAGGGCTACACCTTC.

This chain links TRBV27 with TRBJ2-1; TRBD1 aligns across 8 bases. The junction had 8 bases not matched to a gene; V was cut back by 0 bases and J by 7 bases. CDR1 is MNHEY, CDR2 SMNVEV, per germline (reference sequence). The CDR3 runs to 16 residues. The CDR3 loop is CASSLSPGGTMNEQFF. DNA for the CDR3: TGTGCCAGCAGTTTATCACCAGGGGGCACCATGAATGAGCAGTTCTTC.

The chain combines TRBV18 with TRBJ2-1; the match to TRBD2 covers 15 bases. Trimming cost V 3 bases and J 7 bases; bases outside gene matches: 1. Germline values: CDR1 KGHSH, CDR2 LQKENI. The CDR3 is 15 residues long. The CDR3 spells CASSPGTSGRNEQFF. The CDR3 coding sequence is TGTGCCAGCTCACCTGGGACTAGCGGGAGGAATGAGCAGTTCTTC.

This chain joins TRBV9 and TRBJ1-4; 8 bases agree with TRBD1. The CDR3 sequence is 14 residues long. J lost 6 bases, V lost 3 bases, and 4 bases had no gene match. Germline values: CDR1 SGDLS, CDR2 YYNGEE. CDR3 loop: CASSDPGGDEKLFF. The CDR3 DNA reads as TGTGCCAGCAGCGACCCAGGGGGCGATGAAAAACTGTTTTTT.

V usage is TRBV5-5 and J usage is TRBJ2-2; D possibly corresponds to TRBD1 (5 bases). Germline CDR1 is SGHKS and CDR2 is YYEKEE (reference sequence). This CDR3 has 18 residues. The germline V and J ends were trimmed by 4 bases and 6 bases, with 25 bases remaining between them. The CDR3 reads CASSPVLVSYQGSGELFF. CDR3 coding DNA: TGTGCCAGCAGCCCTGTCCTTGTGTCATACCAGGGTTCCGGGGAGCTGTTTTTT.

V is TRBV4-2 and J is TRBJ2-1; 14 bases align to TRBD2. CDR3 length equals 18 residues. Germline V CDR1 and CDR2: LGHNA, YNFKEQ. The J segment lost 5 bases and the V segment lost 4 bases, leaving 10 bases of the junction unmatched. For the CDR3, the DNA is TGTGCCAGCAGCCTTTCGGGACTAGCGGGGGCCCCCAACAATGAGCAGTTCTTC. This sequence encodes CASSLSGLAGAPNNEQFF.

The V gene is TRBV6-5, the J gene TRBJ2-2; possible D gene TRBD2, 5 bases. Per germline, CDR1 MNHEY and CDR2 SVGAGI. The CDR3 consists of 15 residues. V gave up 0 bases and J gave up 4 bases, with 9 bases separating them. The CDR3 DNA reads as TGTGCCAGCAGTTACTCCGGTGAGGGCACCGGGGAGCTGTTTTTT. This sequence encodes CASSYSGEGTGELFF.

The rearrangement uses TRBV4-1 and TRBJ1-2; unclear D gene. The germline CDR1 and CDR2 sequences are MGHRA and YSYEKL. V lost 0 bases and J lost 0, with 5 bases in between. CDR3 length equals 14 residues. CDR3: CASSQERANYGYTF. For the CDR3, the DNA is TGCGCCAGCAGCCAAGAACGAGCTAACTATGGCTACACCTTC.

The chain combines TRBV5-6 with TRBJ1-1, with D possibly TRBD1 on 5 matching bases. Germline assignment: CDR1 SGHDT and CDR2 YYEEEE. The length of the CDR3 is 13 residues. The germline V and J ends were trimmed by 6 bases and 4 bases, with 13 bases remaining between them. The CDR3 loop is CASNLWGGTEAFF. In DNA form, the CDR3 reads TGTGCCAGCAACCTATGGGGGGGCACTGAAGCTTTCTTT. Full variable domain (rest looked up from reference TRBV5-6 and TRBJ1-1): DAGVTQSPTHLIKTRGQQVTLRCSPKSGHDTVSWYQQALGQGPQFIFQYYEEEERQRGNFPDRFSGHQFPNYSSELNVNALLLGDSALYLCASNLWGGTEAFFGQGTRLTVV.

This clone has a single count. The chain is built from TRBV27 and TRBJ2-2; D possibly corresponds to TRBD2 (5 bases). Trimming removed 7 bases from V and 4 bases from J, with 19 bases in between. The CDR3 has 16 amino acids. CDR1 is MNHEY and CDR2 is SMNVEV in the germline V gene (reference sequence). The CDR3 DNA follows: TGTGCCAGCACCACCTTAGCCGGGGAAATCACCGGGGAGCTGTTTTTT. Amino acids: CASTTLAGEITGELFF.

The chain combines TRBV24-1 with TRBJ2-3; TRBD1 aligns across 7 bases. The CDR3 is 17 amino acids. Germline-derived CDR1 and CDR2 are KGHDR and SFDVKD. V lost 2 bases, J lost 4 bases, and 11 bases stayed unmatched. The CDR3 spells CATSDSTGARWADTQYF. Written as DNA, the CDR3 is TGTGCCACCAGTGATTCCACAGGGGCGCGTTGGGCAGATACGCAGTATTTT.

The chain recombines TRBV5-1 with TRBJ2-1; 7 bases align to TRBD1. The germline V gene encodes CDR1 SGHRS and CDR2 YFSETQ. The junction had 10 bases not matched to a gene; V was cut back by 6 bases and J by 7 bases. This CDR3 is 14 amino acids long. CDR3 DNA sequence: TGCGCCAGCAACACGGGGACAGCCGCGAATGAGCAGTTCTTC. Translated: CASNTGTAANEQFF.

The rearrangement uses TRBV18 and TRBJ1-1; D is ambiguous. Germline values: CDR1 KGHSH, CDR2 LQKENI. V was pared by 3 bases and J by 1 base, with 9 bases between. CDR3 length: 14 amino acids. The CDR3, as DNA: TGTGCCAGCTCACCGGGAGCGGGGAACACTGAAGCTTTCTTT. Its translation: CASSPGAGNTEAFF.

The genes are TRBV7-9 and TRBJ2-1; TRBD1 might be the D (6 bases). This CDR3 contains 16 residues. The V and J ends lost 5 bases and 0 bases respectively, with 14 bases between them. Germline V gene sequence: CDR1 SEHNR, CDR2 FQNEAQ (reference sequence). CDR3 protein: CASSGGSGSSYNEQFF. CDR3 in DNA: TGTGCCAGCAGCGGGGGCAGCGGCAGCTCCTACAATGAGCAGTTCTTC.

The chain uses TRBV15 and TRBJ2-5, with 8 positions matching TRBD1. This CDR3 contains 17 residues. Looked up from germline, CDR1 is LNHNV and CDR2 is YYDKDF (reference sequence). J was trimmed by 8 bases and V by 3 bases; bases with no gene match: 17. The CDR3 sequence is CATSRRGQTGAQGTQYF. DNA of the CDR3: TGTGCCACCAGCAGGAGGGGTCAGACAGGGGCTCAAGGAACCCAGTACTTC.